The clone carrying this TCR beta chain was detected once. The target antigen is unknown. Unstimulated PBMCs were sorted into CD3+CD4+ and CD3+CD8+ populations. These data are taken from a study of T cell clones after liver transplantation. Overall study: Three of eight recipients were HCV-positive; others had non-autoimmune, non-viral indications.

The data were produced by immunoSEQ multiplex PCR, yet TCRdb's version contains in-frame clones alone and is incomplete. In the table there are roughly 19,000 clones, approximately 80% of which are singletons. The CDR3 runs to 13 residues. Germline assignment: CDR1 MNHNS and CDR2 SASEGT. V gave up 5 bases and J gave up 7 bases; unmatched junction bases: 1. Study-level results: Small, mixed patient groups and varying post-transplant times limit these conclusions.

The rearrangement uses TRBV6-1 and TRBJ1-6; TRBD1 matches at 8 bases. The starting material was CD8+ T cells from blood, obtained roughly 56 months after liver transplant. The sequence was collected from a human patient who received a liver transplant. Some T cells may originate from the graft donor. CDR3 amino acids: CASSWDRNSPLHF. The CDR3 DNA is TGTGCCAGCAGTTGGGACAGGAATTCACCCCTCCACTTT.